These 21 T cell receptor beta chains originate from one sample sequenced in a study of T cells expressing NK-cell markers. TCRdb reprocessed the 5' RACE reads and reports one entry per CDR3 protein, with no DNA. In all, the sample yields roughly 150,000 distinct CDR3 sequences. Sequenced material: blood T cells: a sorted CD56 or NKG2C T cell subset, CD4+ or CD8+ T cells, or bulk PBMC T cells (not recorded which). The receptor set was obtained from a woman between 18 and 70 years old in good health.

The rearrangement joins TRBV4-1 to TRBJ2-1; TCRdb proposes TRBD1, but this gene call is untestable without DNA. The CDR3 sequence is 13 residues long. Germline CDR1 and CDR2: MGHRA and YSYEKL. CDR3 residues: CASGREVYNEQFF.

The CDR3 sequence is CASSLEGLSRPQHF. This chain connects TRBV12-3 or TRBV12-4 to TRBJ1-5. The CDR3 contains 14 residues.

CDR3 sequence reads: CASSGDRETEAFF. The V and J genes are TRBV2 and TRBJ1-1; the D gene TCRdb calls, TRBD1, cannot be checked with no DNA. The CDR3 has 13 residues. CDR1 and CDR2 (germline): SNHLY, FYNNEI. Complete variable domain (other parts from reference TRBV2 and TRBJ1-1): EPEVTQTPSHQVTQMGQEVILRCVPISNHLYFYWYRQILGQKVEFLVSFYNNEISEKSEIFDDQFSVERPDGSNFTLKIRSTKLEDSAMYFCASSGDRETEAFFGQGTRLTVV.

This sequence joins TRBV7-3 and TRBJ2-3; TCRdb selects TRBD2, and the lack of DNA leaves this call unchecked. Germline CDR1 and CDR2: SGHTA and FQGTGA. The CDR3 runs 13 residues. The chain's CDR3 is CASSLRWEDTQYF. Based on the CDR3 plus reference TRBV7-3 and TRBJ2-3, the full variable domain is GAGVSQTPSNKVTEKGKYVELRCDPISGHTALYWYRQSLGQGPEFLIYFQGTGAADDSGLPNDRFFAVRPEGSVSTLKIQRTERGDSAVYLCASSLRWEDTQYFGPGTRLTVL.

This chain joins TRBV20-1 and TRBJ2-1; the TRBD2 assignment by TCRdb is unverifiable without DNA. CDR1 and CDR2 from the germline V gene are DFQATT and SNEGSKA (reference sequence). The CDR3 runs to 15 residues. CDR3 loop: CSASGLAGLASEQFF.

Here the CDR3 reads CASRKGRTGARFGNTIYF. The chain combines TRBV21-1 with TRBJ1-3; TCRdb indicates TRBD1, and absent DNA this call remains unverified. TRBV21-1 is classified as a pseudogene. This CDR3 is built from 18 residues.

The V call is TRBV6-5, the J call TRBJ2-5; as DNA is missing, the TRBD1 call by TCRdb cannot be tested. The CDR3 is 15 amino acids. The germline gives CDR1 MNHEY, CDR2 SVGAGI. The chain's CDR3 is CASSYSGTDEETQYF.

This chain links TRBV19 with TRBJ1-2; TCRdb's D call of TRBD1 is untestable without DNA. The CDR3 loop spans 14 amino acids. The V gene's germline CDR1 is LNHDA and CDR2 SQIVND (reference sequence). The CDR3 here is CASNPDRSRLGYTF.

The chain joins TRBV5-1 to TRBJ2-6; lacking DNA, the TRBD2 call made by TCRdb goes unchecked. CDR3 length equals 15 residues. Germline V gene data show CDR1 as SGHRS and CDR2 as YFSETQ. CDR3 protein: CASRPAGAGANVLTF.

This chain connects TRBV29-1 to TRBJ2-7. This CDR3 region has 16 residues. Germline V gene sequence: CDR1 SQVTM, CDR2 ANQGSEA. CDR3: CSVVRVADTISYEQYF.

The chain employs TRBV4-1 and TRBJ1-5; checking the TCRdb D call of TRBD1 is not possible without DNA. Germline V gene sequence: CDR1 MGHRA, CDR2 YSYEKL. This CDR3 spans 13 amino acids. This chain's CDR3 is CASSLPRAQPQHF.

The V call is TRBV6-5, the J call TRBJ2-5; TCRdb's assignment of TRBD2 cannot be checked, as there is no DNA. Per germline, CDR1 MNHEY and CDR2 SVGAGI. This CDR3 is 16 amino acids long. CDR3 region: CASSSTLAGGPKTQYF.

The V call is TRBV29-1, the J call TRBJ2-3; checking the TCRdb D call of TRBD2 is not possible without DNA. The germline gives CDR1 SQVTM, CDR2 ANQGSEA. The CDR3 has 14 amino acids. CDR3 sequence: CSVRTSGTTDTQYF.

The rearrangement uses TRBV7-6 and TRBJ2-1; the D call from TCRdb, TRBD1, cannot be confirmed without DNA. CDR3 length: 16 residues. The germline V gene encodes CDR1 SGHVS and CDR2 FNYEAQ. CDR3 region: CASSPTPIGTYNEQFF.

The V and J genes are TRBV18 and TRBJ2-1. Germline V gene lookup returns CDR1 KGHSH and CDR2 LQKENI. This CDR3 has 15 residues. The CDR3 region is CASSPDGVLVNEQFF.

This chain links TRBV18 with TRBJ1-2; TCRdb calls TRBD1, which cannot be checked without DNA. The CDR3 consists of 14 residues. Germline V lookup: CDR1 KGHSH, CDR2 LQKENI. The CDR3 sequence: CASSPGQGIYGYTF.

The chain links TRBV4-2 to TRBJ1-3; absent DNA, TCRdb's TRBD1 call cannot be checked. This CDR3 is built from 16 residues. Germline assignment: CDR1 LGHNA and CDR2 YNFKEQ. The CDR3: CASSQPGQGAGNTIYF.

The V and J genes are TRBV2 and TRBJ1-1. Germline V CDR1 and CDR2: SNHLY, FYNNEI. The length of the CDR3 is 14 residues. CDR3 residues: CASSGELGNTEAFF.

The CDR3 sequence: CASGRDRVLNTEAFF. The chain is built from TRBV19 and TRBJ1-1; lacking DNA, the TRBD1 call made by TCRdb goes unchecked. Germline V gene data show CDR1 as LNHDA and CDR2 as SQIVND (reference sequence). This CDR3 contains 15 residues.

V is TRBV6-1 and J is TRBJ2-3. The CDR3 consists of 13 residues. Germline-derived CDR1 and CDR2 are MNHNS and SASEGT. This CDR3 reads CASTKRRTDTQYF.

The CDR3 is CASTSGDRLRNGELFF. J is TRBJ2-2 and V is TRBV19; TCRdb names TRBD1, which stays unverified in the absence of DNA. CDR3 size: 16 residues. Germline lookup yields CDR1 LNHDA and CDR2 SQIVND (reference sequence).